This is a list of T cell receptor beta chains from one sample in a study of blood T cell repertoires in COVID-19. Data came from immunoSEQ multiplex PCR; TCRdb stores just in-frame clones and leaves some out. Seen here are roughly 130,000 clones, around three quarters observed once, and the top ten hold over 10%. The sample comprised peripheral blood. These receptors all come from a man aged 80 or over with acute or convalescent COVID-19. The CDR3 runs from the conserved cysteine through the conserved F or W. The D gene is left open where the match is weak. Not every row has a clone size; where given, it reads once, few, many or a size class.

D gene | J gene | V gene | clone size | CDR3 DNA | CDR3 protein
NA | TRBJ2-3 | TRBV2 | NA | TGTGCCAGCAGTCAAGGTTCGACAGATACGCAGTATTTT | CASSQGSTDTQYF
TRBD1 | TRBJ1-4 | TRBV9 | NA | TGTGCCAGCAGCGATCAGGACAGGGAAATTTTT | CASSDQDREIF
TRBD2 | TRBJ2-1 | TRBV7-2 | NA | TGTGCCAGCAGCTTAGCGCGAGCGGGGGGTAAGGTCTTC | CASSLARAGGKVF
NA | TRBJ2-1 | TRBV14 | few | TGTGCCAGCAGCCAAGTAAGCGAGCAGTTCTTC | CASSQVSEQFF
NA | TRBJ1-2 | TRBV10-3 | NA | TGTGCCATCAGGCGGGACGGCGAGAGCTACACCTTC | CAIRRDGESYTF
TRBD2 | TRBJ2-1 | TRBV11-3 | NA | TGTGCCAGCAGCTTAGACGGGACTAGCGGGGGCGAGCAGTTCTTC | CASSLDGTSGGEQFF
TRBD1 | TRBJ2-1 | TRBV5-4 | NA | TGTGCCAGCAGCTTGGAGACAGGGTACAATGAGCAGTTCTTC | CASSLETGYNEQFF
NA | TRBJ1-1 | TRBV5-1 | NA | TGCGCCAGCAGCTTGGACAGGGCAAGCACTGAAGCTTTCTTT | CASSLDRASTEAFF
NA | TRBJ1-2 | TRBV7-2 | NA | TGTGCCAGCAGCCCAGCGGGGGGGGATGGCTACACCTTC | CASSPAGGDGYTF
NA | TRBJ1-5 | TRBV28 | NA | TGTGCCAGCAGCAACATATTAAACCTCGATCAGCCCCAGCATTTT | CASSNILNLDQPQHF
TRBD1 | TRBJ1-4 | TRBV7-9 | NA | TGTGCCAGCAGCTTCGACAGGGCCAAACTGTTTTTT | CASSFDRAKLFF
TRBD1 | TRBJ1-6 | TRBV5-4 | NA | TGTGCCAGCAGCAGCGGGACAGGGGGCTCCTATAATTCACCCCTCCACTTT | CASSSGTGGSYNSPLHF